The 10 T cell receptor beta chains presented below share a single source sample, sequenced in a study of PD-L1 blockade in urothelial cancer (dated by TCRdb to about 2017). Library construction relied on the immunoSEQ multiplex PCR assay. TCRdb's version of the immuneACCESS table is confined to in-frame rearrangements and falls short of the full clone set. An unresolved V gene accounts for under half of the shortfall where checked; the remainder is of unknown origin. Present in this sample are some 39,000 clones, about 88% of which were seen just once. 2.6% of the sample is in the top ten clones. Taken with the paper, the label for time point translates to: peripheral blood 6 weeks after treatment start. The source material was PBMCs, sampled around atezolizumab (anti-PD-L1) treatment. Receptors were obtained from a man between 65 and 85 years old with urothelial cancer.

This chain uses TRBV9 with TRBJ2-7, with TRBD2 matching 7 bases. CDR1 and CDR2 (germline): SGDLS, YYNGEE. The V and J ends lost 3 bases and 3 bases, in that order; junction bases with no gene match: 6. The CDR3 extends over 14 amino acids. The chain's CDR3 is CASSDKLALYEQYF. The CDR3 bases are TGTGCCAGCAGCGACAAACTAGCGCTCTACGAGCAGTACTTC. Full variable domain (outside the CDR3, taken from reference TRBV9 and TRBJ2-7): DSGVTQTPKHLITATGQRVTLRCSPRSGDLSVYWYQQSLDQGLQFLIQYYNGEERAKGNILERFSAQQFPDLHSELNLSSLELGDSALYFCASSDKLALYEQYFGPGTRLTVT.

The chain links TRBV6-5 to TRBJ1-1, with 9 bases aligning to TRBD1. CDR3 length equals 14 residues. The ends lost 6 bases at V and 2 bases at J; junction bases unmatched: 4. The germline gives CDR1 MNHEY, CDR2 SVGAGI. The CDR3 DNA reads TGTGCCAGCAGAAGGGACAGGGCAAACACTGAAGCTTTCTTT. Protein: CASRRDRANTEAFF.

The chain has TRBV2 and TRBJ1-1, with TRBD1 identical over 11 bases. The V and J ends lost 6 bases and 8 bases, in that order; junction bases with no gene match: 2. Germline lookup yields CDR1 SNHLY and CDR2 FYNNEI. There are 12 residues in the CDR3. CDR3 residues: CASRRTGGEAFF. CDR3 in DNA: TGTGCCAGCAGGAGGACAGGGGGCGAAGCTTTCTTT.

V gene TRBV18 combines with J gene TRBJ1-4; TRBD1 is a possible D gene (5 bases). The germline V gene encodes CDR1 KGHSH and CDR2 LQKENI. There are 14 residues in the CDR3. V was trimmed by 6 bases and J by 2 bases, leaving 10 bases between them. The CDR3 protein is CASSLQGTNEKLFF. In DNA, the CDR3 is TGTGCCAGCTCGCTTCAGGGTACTAATGAAAAACTGTTTTTT.

The chain couples TRBV28 to TRBJ1-5, with 8 bases identical to TRBD1. CDR3 size: 15 residues. With 9 bases clipped from V and 4 bases from J, the junction kept 11 bases outside the gene matches. The germline gives CDR1 MDHEN, CDR2 SYDVKM. This chain's CDR3 is CASSRQGALNQPQHF. The CDR3 nucleotides read TGTGCCAGTTCCCGCCAGGGGGCCTTGAATCAGCCCCAGCATTTT. The full variable domain, rest sourced from reference TRBV28 and TRBJ1-5, is DVKVTQSSRYLVKRTGEKVFLECVQDMDHENMFWYRQDPGLGLRLIYFSYDVKMKEKGDIPEGYSVSREKKERFSLILESASTNQTSMYLCASSRQGALNQPQHFGDGTRLSIL.

The V gene is TRBV10-3, the J gene TRBJ2-7, with TRBD1 matching over 7 bases. Germline V CDR1 and CDR2: ENHRY, SYGVKD. The CDR3 length is 14 residues. With 0 bases clipped from V and 6 bases from J, the junction kept 5 bases outside the gene matches. The CDR3: CAISESTGLAEQYF. For the CDR3, the DNA is TGTGCCATCAGTGAGTCGACAGGGTTAGCCGAGCAGTACTTC.

V gene TRBV28 combines with J gene TRBJ2-5, with 7 positions matching TRBD1. Germline V lookup: CDR1 MDHEN, CDR2 SYDVKM. The V gene end was trimmed by 5 bases and the J gene end by 2 bases; junction bases not matched to a gene: 5. The CDR3 covers 14 residues. The CDR3 DNA is TGTGCCAGCAGTATCACAGGGGTACAAGAGACCCAGTACTTC. This codes for CASSITGVQETQYF.

The V call is TRBV15, the J call TRBJ2-6; 10 bases map to TRBD1. With V trimmed by 5 bases and J by 4 bases, 5 bases remained unmatched. This CDR3 is built from 16 residues. Germline CDR1 is LNHNV and CDR2 is YYDKDF (reference sequence). The CDR3 is CATSPGTGAGANVLTF. CDR3 nucleotides: TGTGCCACCAGCCCCGGGACAGGGGCAGGGGCCAACGTCCTGACTTTC.

CDR3 coding DNA: TGTGCCAGCAGGAGTTCCCGGGACAGGGGCTTTGATTTCTTT. Amino acid sequence: CASRSSRDRGFDFF. The genes are TRBV28 and TRBJ1-1, with 10 bases matching TRBD1. The ends lost 6 bases at V and 13 bases at J; junction bases unmatched: 14. The V gene's germline CDR1 is MDHEN and CDR2 SYDVKM. This CDR3 is 14 amino acids long.

This chain uses TRBV29-1 with TRBJ2-5, with 7 bases that match TRBD2. V shed 7 bases, J shed 1 base, and the junction held 6 bases outside the gene matches. Per the germline V gene, CDR1 is SQVTM and CDR2 is ANQGSEA. CDR3 size: 13 residues. CDR3 sequence: CSAPGGGQETQYF. Written as DNA, the CDR3 is TGCAGCGCCCCGGGCGGGGGCCAAGAGACCCAGTACTTC.